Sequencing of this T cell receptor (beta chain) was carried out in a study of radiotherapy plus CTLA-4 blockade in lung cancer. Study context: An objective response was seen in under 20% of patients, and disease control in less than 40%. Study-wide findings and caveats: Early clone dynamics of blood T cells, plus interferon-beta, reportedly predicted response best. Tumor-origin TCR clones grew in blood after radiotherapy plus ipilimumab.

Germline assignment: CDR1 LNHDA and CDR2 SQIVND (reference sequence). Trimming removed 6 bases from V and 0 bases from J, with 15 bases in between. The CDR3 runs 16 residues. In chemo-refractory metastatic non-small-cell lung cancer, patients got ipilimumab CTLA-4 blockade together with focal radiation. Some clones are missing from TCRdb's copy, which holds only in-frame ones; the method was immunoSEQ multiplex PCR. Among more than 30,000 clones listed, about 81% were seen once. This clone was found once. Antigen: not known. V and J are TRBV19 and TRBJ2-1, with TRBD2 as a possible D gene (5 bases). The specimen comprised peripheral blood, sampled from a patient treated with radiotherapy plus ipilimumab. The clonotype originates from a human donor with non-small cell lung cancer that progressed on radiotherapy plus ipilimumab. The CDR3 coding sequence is TGTGCCAGTAGCATCGACTGGGAGAGCTCCTACAATGAGCAGTTCTTC. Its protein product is CASSIDWESSYNEQFF.